This T cell receptor beta chain was observed in a study of T cell clonality in common variable immunodeficiency. Assay: immunoSEQ multiplex PCR; the TCRdb copy retains only in-frame clones and omits some. Observed in the sample are around 50,000 clones, none of them singletons. The V end lost 0 bases, the J end lost 4 bases, and 5 bases lay between the germline ends. Looked up from germline, CDR1 is SGHRS and CDR2 is YFSETQ. The CDR3 has 14 residues. This clone was recorded many times. The read comes to an end 3 residues before the CDR3 does, leaving the germline J gene to fill in the end. The receptor was derived from a person aged 18 to 75 in good health. The chain employs TRBV5-1 and TRBJ1-6; no clear D. Sequences were obtained from peripheral blood mononuclear cells. CDR3 DNA (partial): TGCGCCAGCAGCTTGGAACAGTATAATTCACCC. This codes for CASSLEQYNSP. The full CDR3 is CASSLEQYNSPLHF. Together with reference TRBV5-1 and TRBJ1-6, the CDR3 gives the full variable domain: KAGVTQTPRYLIKTRGQQVTLSCSPISGHRSVSWYQQTPGQGLQFLFEYFSETQRNKGNFPGRFSGRQFSNSRSEMNVSTLELGDSALYLCASSLEQYNSPLHFGNGTRLTVT.